This T cell receptor (beta chain) was identified in a study of T cells in Graves' hyperthyroidism and ophthalmopathy. Turning to the study itself: Blood was drawn when the patient was first diagnosed and still untreated.

TCR beta CDR3 regions were amplified from RNA transcripts. A set of HTBI primers served as the primers for a first-round RT-PCR of the TCR CDR3. TCRdb used MiXCR to reprocess the multiplex PCR reads, holding one entry per CDR3 protein. The sample gives about 260,000 distinct CDR3 sequences, 16% of which show up once; approximately 30% is in the top ten. The study left out patients who had uncontrolled infection, other autoimmune disease, pregnancy or lactation. PBMCs were obtained from approximately 10 ml fresh peripheral blood. What was sequenced was blood. The TCR comes from a woman aged 18-30 years with Graves' ophthalmopathy.

CDR3 sequence (DNA): TGTGCCAGCAGTCGGCGGCGGGGCCCCAATTCACCCCTCCACTTT. Translated, it gives CASSRRRGPNSPLHF. The chain couples TRBV6-1 to TRBJ1-6, with D perhaps matching TRBD1 (5 bases). Trimming pared 5 bases from V and 7 bases from J, leaving 15 bases between. CDR1 is MNHNS, CDR2 SASEGT, per germline. CDR3 length: 15 amino acids.